The present entry profiles one TCR beta chain with its context. This CDR3 comprises 14 residues. CDR1 and CDR2 (germline): MNHEY, SVGEGT. Trimming removed 3 bases from V and 8 bases from J; junction bases left unmatched: 4. A single record per CDR3 protein comes from TCRdb applying MiXCR to the RACE reads. The data contain about 350,000 distinct CDR3 sequences, roughly 6% of them singletons. The sample originates from a study of human T cells and chemical hapten exposure. The sample's time point: patch test 2, 6 weeks after DPC sensitization. Treatment in this sample: therapeutic diphenylcyclopropenone sensitization with weekly scalp DPC.

The source was whole blood, collected in connection with sensitization to the hapten diphenylcyclopropenone (DPC). The gene calls are TRBV6-2 or TRBV6-3 and TRBJ1-6; 7 bases match TRBD1. The receptor was isolated from a woman younger than 35 with alopecia areata. Some clones in this sample may be carry-over from other donors' samples. DNA for the CDR3: TGTGCCAGCAGTTATGCAGGGGGTGATTCACCCCTCCACTTT. This sequence encodes CASSYAGGDSPLHF.